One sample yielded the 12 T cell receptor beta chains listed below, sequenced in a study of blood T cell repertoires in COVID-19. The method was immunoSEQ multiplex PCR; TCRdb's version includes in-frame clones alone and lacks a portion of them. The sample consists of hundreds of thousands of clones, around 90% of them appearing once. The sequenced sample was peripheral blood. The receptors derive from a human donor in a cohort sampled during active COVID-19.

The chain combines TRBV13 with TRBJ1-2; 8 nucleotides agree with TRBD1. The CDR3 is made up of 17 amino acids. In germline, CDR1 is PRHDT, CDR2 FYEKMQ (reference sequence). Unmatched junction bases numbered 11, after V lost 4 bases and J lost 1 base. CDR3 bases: TGTGCCAGCAGCTCCGAAGGACAGGGCCCCATTAACTATGGCTACACCTTC. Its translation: CASSSEGQGPINYGYTF.

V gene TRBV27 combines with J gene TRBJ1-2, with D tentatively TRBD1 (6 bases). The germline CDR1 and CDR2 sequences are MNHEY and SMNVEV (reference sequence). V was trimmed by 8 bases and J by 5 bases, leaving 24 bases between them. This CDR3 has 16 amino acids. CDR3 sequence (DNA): TGTGCCAGCGGAACACCTTCGGGGGGCGAGGGGTATGGCTACACCTTC. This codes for CASGTPSGGEGYGYTF.

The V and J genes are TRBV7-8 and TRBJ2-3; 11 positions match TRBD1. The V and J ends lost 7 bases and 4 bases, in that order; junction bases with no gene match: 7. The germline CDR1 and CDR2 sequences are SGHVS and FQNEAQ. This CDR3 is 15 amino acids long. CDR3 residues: CASTSDRGRADTQYF. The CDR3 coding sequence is TGTGCCAGCACCTCGGACAGGGGGCGTGCAGATACGCAGTATTTT.

The CDR3 sequence: CASSFQGLTYEQYF. The CDR3 region has the DNA TGTGCCAGCAGTTTTCAGGGACTTACCTACGAGCAGTACTTC. V gene TRBV28 combines with J gene TRBJ2-7; D possibly corresponds to TRBD2 (6 bases). V was pared by 3 bases and J by 2 bases, with 11 bases between. Germline V gives CDR1 MDHEN, CDR2 SYDVKM. The CDR3 length is 14 residues.

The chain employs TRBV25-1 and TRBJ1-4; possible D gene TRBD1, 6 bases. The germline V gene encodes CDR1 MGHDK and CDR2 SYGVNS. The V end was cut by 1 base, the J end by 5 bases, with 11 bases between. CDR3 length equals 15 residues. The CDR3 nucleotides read TGTGCCAGCAGTGAATCGGACAGAGGGAATGAAAAACTGTTTTTT. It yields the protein CASSESDRGNEKLFF.

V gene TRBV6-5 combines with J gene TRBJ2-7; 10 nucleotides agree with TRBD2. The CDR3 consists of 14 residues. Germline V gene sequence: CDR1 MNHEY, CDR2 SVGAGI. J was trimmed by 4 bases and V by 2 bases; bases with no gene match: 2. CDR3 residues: CASSYGTSAYEQYF. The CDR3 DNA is TGTGCCAGCAGTTACGGGACTAGCGCATACGAGCAGTACTTC.

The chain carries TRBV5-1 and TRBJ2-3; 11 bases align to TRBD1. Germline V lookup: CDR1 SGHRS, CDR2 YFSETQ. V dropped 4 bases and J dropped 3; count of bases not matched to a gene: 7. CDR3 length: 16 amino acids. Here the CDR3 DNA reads TGCGCCAGCAGCAAAGGGACAGGGGGAAGGACAGATACGCAGTATTTT. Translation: CASSKGTGGRTDTQYF.

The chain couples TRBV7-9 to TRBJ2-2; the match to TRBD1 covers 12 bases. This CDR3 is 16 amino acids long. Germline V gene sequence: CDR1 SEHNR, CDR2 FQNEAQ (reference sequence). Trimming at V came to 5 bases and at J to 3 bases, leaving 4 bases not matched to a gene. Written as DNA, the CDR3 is TGTGCCAGCAGCCGGGGGACAGGGGGCGACACCGGGGAGCTGTTTTTT. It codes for CASSRGTGGDTGELFF. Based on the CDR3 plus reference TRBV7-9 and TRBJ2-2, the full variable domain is DTGVSQNPRHKITKRGQNVTFRCDPISEHNRLYWYRQTLGQGPEFLTYFQNEAQLEKSRLLSDRFSAERPKGSFSTLEIQRTEQGDSAMYLCASSRGTGGDTGELFFGEGSRLTVL.

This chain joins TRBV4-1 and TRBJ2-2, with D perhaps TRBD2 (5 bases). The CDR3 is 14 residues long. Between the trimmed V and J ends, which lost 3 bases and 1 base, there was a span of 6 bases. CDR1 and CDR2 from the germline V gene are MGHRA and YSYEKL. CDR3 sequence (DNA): TGCGCCAGCAGCCAGAGGGAGAACACCGGGGAGCTGTTTTTT. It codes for CASSQRENTGELFF.

The CDR3 sequence is CAWSLLSPSMNTEAFF. The CDR3 DNA follows: TGTGCCTGGAGTCTACTCTCCCCCTCAATGAACACTGAAGCTTTCTTT. The rearrangement uses TRBV30 and TRBJ1-1, with D unresolved. CDR3 size: 16 residues. Trimming removed 2 bases at V and 0 bases at J, with 16 bases between. Germline V lookup: CDR1 GTSNPN, CDR2 SVGIG (reference sequence).

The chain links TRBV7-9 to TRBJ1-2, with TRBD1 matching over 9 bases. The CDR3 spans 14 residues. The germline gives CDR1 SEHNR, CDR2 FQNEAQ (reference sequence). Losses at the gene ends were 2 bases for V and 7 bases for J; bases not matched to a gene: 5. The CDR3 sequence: CASSLKGTGSGYTF. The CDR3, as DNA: TGTGCCAGCAGCTTAAAAGGGACAGGGAGTGGCTACACCTTC.

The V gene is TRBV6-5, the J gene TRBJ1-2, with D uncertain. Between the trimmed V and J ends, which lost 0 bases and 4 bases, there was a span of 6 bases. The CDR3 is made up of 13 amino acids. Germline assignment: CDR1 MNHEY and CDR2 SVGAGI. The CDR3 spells CASSYSARYGYTF. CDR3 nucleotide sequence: TGTGCCAGCAGTTACTCGGCTCGCTATGGCTACACCTTC.